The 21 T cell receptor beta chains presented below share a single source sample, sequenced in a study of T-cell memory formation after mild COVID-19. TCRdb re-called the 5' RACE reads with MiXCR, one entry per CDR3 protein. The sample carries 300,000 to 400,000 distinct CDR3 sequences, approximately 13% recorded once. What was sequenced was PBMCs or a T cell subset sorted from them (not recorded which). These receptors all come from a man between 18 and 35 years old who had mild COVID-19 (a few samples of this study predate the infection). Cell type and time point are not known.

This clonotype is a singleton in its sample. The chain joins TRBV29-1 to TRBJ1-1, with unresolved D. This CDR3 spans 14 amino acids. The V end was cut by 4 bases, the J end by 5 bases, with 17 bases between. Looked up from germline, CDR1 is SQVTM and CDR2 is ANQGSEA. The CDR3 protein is CSVASLRPETEAFF. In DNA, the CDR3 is TGCAGCGTTGCCTCTCTCCGTCCGGAAACTGAAGCTTTCTTT.

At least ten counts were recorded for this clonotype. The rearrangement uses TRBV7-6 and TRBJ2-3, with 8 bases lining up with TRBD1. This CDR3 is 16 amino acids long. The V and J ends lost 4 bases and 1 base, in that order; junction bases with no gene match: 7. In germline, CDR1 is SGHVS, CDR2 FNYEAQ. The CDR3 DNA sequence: TGTGCCAGCAGCTCTCTAGAGGACAGGGGCACAGATACGCAGTATTTT. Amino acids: CASSSLEDRGTDTQYF.

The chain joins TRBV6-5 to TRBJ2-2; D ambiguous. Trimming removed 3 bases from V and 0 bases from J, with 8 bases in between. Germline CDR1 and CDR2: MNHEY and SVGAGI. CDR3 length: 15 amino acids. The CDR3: CASSYGGPNTGELFF. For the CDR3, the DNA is TGTGCCAGCAGTTATGGCGGTCCGAACACCGGGGAGCTGTTTTTT.

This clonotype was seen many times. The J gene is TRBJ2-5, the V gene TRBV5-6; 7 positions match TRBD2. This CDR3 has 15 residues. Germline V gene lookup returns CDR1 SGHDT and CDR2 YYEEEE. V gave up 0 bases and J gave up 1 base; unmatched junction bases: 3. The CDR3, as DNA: TGTGCCAGCAGCTTGGCAGCGGGGAGCCAAGAGACCCAGTACTTC. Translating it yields CASSLAAGSQETQYF.

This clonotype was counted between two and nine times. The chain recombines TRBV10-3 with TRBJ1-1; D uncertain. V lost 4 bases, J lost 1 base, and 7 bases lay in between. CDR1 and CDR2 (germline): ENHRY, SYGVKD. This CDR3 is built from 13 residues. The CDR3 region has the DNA TGTGCCATCAGTGTTGCTGAGAACACTGAAGCTTTCTTT. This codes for CAISVAENTEAFF.

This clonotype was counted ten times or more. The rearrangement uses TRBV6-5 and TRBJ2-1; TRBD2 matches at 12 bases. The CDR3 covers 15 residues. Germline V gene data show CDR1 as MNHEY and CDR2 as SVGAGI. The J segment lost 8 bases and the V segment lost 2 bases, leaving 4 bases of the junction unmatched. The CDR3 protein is CASSYASGGAHEQFF. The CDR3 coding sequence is TGTGCCAGCAGTTACGCTAGCGGGGGGGCACATGAGCAGTTCTTC.

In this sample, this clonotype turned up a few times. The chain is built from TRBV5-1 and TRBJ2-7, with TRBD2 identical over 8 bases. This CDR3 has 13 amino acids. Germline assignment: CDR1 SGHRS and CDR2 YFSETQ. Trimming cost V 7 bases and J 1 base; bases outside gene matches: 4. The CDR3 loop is CASREGGSYEQYF. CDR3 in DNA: TGCGCCAGCCGGGAGGGGGGATCCTACGAGCAGTACTTC.

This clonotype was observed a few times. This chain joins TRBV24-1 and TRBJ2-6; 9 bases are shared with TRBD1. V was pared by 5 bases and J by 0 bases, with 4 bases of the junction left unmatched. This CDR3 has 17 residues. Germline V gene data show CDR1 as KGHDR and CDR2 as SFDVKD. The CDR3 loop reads CATSGVQGASGANVLTF. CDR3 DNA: TGTGCCACCAGTGGGGTACAGGGGGCCTCTGGGGCCAACGTCCTGACTTTC.

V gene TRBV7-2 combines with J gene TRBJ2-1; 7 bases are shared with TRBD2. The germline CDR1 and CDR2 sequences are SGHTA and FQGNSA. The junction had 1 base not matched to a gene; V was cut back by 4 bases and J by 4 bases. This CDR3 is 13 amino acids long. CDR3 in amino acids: CASSSAGYNEQFF. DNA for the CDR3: TGTGCCAGCAGCTCAGCGGGGTACAATGAGCAGTTCTTC.

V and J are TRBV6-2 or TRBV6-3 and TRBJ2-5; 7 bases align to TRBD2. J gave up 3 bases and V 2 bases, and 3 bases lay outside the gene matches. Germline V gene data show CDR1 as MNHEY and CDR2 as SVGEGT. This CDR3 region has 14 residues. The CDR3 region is CASSYHGGKETQYF. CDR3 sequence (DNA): TGTGCCAGCAGTTACCACGGGGGGAAAGAGACCCAGTACTTC.

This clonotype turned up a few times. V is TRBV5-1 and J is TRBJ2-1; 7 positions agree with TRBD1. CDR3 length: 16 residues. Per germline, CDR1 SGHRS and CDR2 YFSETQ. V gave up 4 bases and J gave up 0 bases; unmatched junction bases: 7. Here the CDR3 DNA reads TGCGCCAGCAGCCAGACCGGGACAGACTCCTACAATGAGCAGTTCTTC. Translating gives CASSQTGTDSYNEQFF.

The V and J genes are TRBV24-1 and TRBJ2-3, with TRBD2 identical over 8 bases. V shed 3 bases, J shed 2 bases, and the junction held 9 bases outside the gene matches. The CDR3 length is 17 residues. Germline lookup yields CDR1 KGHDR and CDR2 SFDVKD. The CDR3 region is CATSDLRQAGDTDTQYF. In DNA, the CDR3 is TGTGCCACCAGTGATCTTCGGCAAGCGGGGGACACAGATACGCAGTATTTT.

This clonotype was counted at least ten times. The CDR3 DNA reads as TGCGCCAGCAGCCAAGCGGGGGGGAGATCCGAGTCCTACAATGAGCAGTTCTTC. Translating gives CASSQAGGRSESYNEQFF. This rearrangement joins TRBV4-3 to TRBJ2-1; TRBD2 aligns across 8 bases. Germline lookup yields CDR1 LGHNA and CDR2 YSLEER. J lost 1 base, V lost 1 base, and 9 bases had no gene match. There are 18 residues in the CDR3.

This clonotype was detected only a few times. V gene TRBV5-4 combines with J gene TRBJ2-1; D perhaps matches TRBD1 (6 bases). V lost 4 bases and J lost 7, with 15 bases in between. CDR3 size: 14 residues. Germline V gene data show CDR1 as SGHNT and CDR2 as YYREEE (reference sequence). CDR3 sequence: CASSTQGVANEQFF. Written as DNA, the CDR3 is TGTGCCAGCAGCACACAGGGAGTTGCAAATGAGCAGTTCTTC. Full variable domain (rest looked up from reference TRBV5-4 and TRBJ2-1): ETGVTQSPTHLIKTRGQQVTLRCSSQSGHNTVSWYQQALGQGPQFIFQYYREEENGRGNFPPRFSGLQFPNYSSELNVNALELDDSALYLCASSTQGVANEQFFGPGTRLTVL.

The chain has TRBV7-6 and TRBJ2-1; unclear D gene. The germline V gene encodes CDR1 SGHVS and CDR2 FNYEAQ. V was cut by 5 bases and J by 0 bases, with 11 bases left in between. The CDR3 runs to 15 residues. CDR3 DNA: TGTGCCAGCAGCACCCCCTTAGGCTCCTACAATGAGCAGTTCTTC. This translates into CASSTPLGSYNEQFF.

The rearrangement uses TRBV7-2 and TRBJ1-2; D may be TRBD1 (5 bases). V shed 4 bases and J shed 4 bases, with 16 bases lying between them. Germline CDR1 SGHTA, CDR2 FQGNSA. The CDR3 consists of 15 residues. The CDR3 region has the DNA TGTGCCAGCAGCTGGACCGTTGTGGGGCCCTATGGCTACACCTTC. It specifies CASSWTVVGPYGYTF.

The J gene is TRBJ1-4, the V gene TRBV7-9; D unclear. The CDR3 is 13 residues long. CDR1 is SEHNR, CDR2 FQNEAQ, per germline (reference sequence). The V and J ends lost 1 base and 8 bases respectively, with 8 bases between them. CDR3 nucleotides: TGTGCCAGCAGCTTAGTCCCTACCGAAAAACTGTTTTTT. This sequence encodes CASSLVPTEKLFF.

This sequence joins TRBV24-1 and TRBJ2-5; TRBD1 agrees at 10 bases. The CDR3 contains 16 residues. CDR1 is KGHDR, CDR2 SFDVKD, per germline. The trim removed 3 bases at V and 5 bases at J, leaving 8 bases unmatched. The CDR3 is CATSDIRQGAYETQYF. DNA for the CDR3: TGTGCCACCAGTGATATCAGACAGGGGGCATATGAGACCCAGTACTTC.

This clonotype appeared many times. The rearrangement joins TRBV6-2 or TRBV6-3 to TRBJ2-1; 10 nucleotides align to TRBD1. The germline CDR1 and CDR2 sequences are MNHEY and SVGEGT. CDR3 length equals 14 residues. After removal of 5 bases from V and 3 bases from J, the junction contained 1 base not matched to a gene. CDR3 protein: CASSRDRGYNEQFF. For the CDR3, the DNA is TGTGCCAGCAGTAGGGACAGGGGCTACAATGAGCAGTTCTTC.

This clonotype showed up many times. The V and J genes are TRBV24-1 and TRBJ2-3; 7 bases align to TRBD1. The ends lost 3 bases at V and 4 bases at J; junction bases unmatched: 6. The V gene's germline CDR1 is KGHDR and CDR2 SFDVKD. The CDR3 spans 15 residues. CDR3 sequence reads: CATSDRQGYSDTQYF. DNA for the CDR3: TGTGCCACCAGTGATCGACAGGGTTATTCAGATACGCAGTATTTT.

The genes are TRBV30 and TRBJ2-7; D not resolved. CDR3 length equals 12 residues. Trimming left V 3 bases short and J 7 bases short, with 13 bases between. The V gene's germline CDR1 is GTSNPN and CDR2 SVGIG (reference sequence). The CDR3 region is CAWSAFVGEQYF. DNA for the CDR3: TGTGCCTGGAGCGCCTTTGTGGGGGAGCAGTACTTC.